Each of the 32 T cell receptor beta chains below was sequenced from the same sample in a study of CD8+CD57+ T cells in acquired aplastic anemia. For sequencing, patients were chosen who had shown expansion of CD8+CD57+ cells by flow cytometry. It was genomic DNA that served as the template for profiling TCR beta VDJ and CDR3. TCRdb re-derived calls from the reads in MiXCR, one entry per CDR3 protein. The data show about 160,000 distinct CDR3 sequences, with around 48% seen just once and approximately 3% held by the top ten. Sequencing used sorted CD4+, CD8+, or CD8+CD57+ T cells (not recorded which) from PBMCs. The receptors here all came from a human donor with aplastic anemia.

A word on this clonotype: This clone may be a read error of a much larger clone one base away. Since the CDR3 does not end with the conserved phenylalanine or tryptophan, this likely comes from a read error. The V call is TRBV5-1, the J call TRBJ2-7; D not resolved. The CDR3 runs to 18 residues. Germline lookup yields CDR1 SGHRS and CDR2 YFSETQ. V lost 0 bases to trimming and J lost 0 bases, with 19 bases between them. CDR3 sequence reads: CASSLGSAISGISYEQYL. The CDR3 bases are TGCGCCAGCAGCTTGGGGTCTGCCATCTCGGGCATCTCCTACGAGCAGTACTTA.

Notes on this clonotype: The CDR3 does not end in the conserved phenylalanine or tryptophan, so this is likely a read error. The J gene is TRBJ2-7, the V gene TRBV7-2; 10 bases map to TRBD1. Germline-derived CDR1 and CDR2 are SGHTA and FQGNSA. The CDR3 contains 12 residues. This CDR3 is CASRQGAYEQYL. As DNA, the CDR3 is TGTGCCAGCCGACAGGGGGCCTATGAGCAGTACCTC.

As regards this clonotype: Given a much more abundant clone one base away, this may be a read error. The conserved phenylalanine or tryptophan normally closing the CDR3 is absent here, so this likely arose from a read error. V gene TRBV20-1 combines with J gene TRBJ2-5; 7 positions match TRBD2. The V segment lost 8 bases and the J segment 5 bases; nucleotides outside the gene matches: 14. CDR3 length: 14 amino acids. CDR1 DFQATT and CDR2 SNEGSKA come from the germline V gene (reference sequence). The CDR3: CSHLAPGRGETQYL. Written as DNA, the CDR3 is TGCAGTCATCTAGCTCCCGGGCGGGGGGAGACCCAGTACCTC.

This chain links TRBV15 with TRBJ1-1; no clear D. This CDR3 is 16 amino acids long. Germline values: CDR1 LNHNV, CDR2 YYDKDF (reference sequence). The V end lost 3 bases, the J end lost 1 base, and 15 bases lay between the germline ends. CDR3 coding DNA: TGTGCCACCAGCAGCTTAATATCGGGAGGGAACACTGAAGCTTTCTTT. It is translated as CATSSLISGGNTEAFF.

This clonotype was observed at least ten times. The rearrangement links TRBV12-3 or TRBV12-4 to TRBJ1-2; the D is unclear. This CDR3 spans 11 amino acids. V was pared by 6 bases and J by 4 bases, with 6 bases between. CDR3 loop: CASSPSYGYTF. The CDR3 DNA is TGTGCCAGCAGCCCCTCCTATGGCTACACCTTC.

The sample holds many counts of this clonotype. The rearrangement uses TRBV6-1 and TRBJ1-2, with TRBD1 identical over 7 bases. Germline loops: CDR1 MNHNS, CDR2 SASEGT. V was pared by 1 base and J by 4 bases, with 3 bases of the junction left unmatched. The CDR3 has 14 residues. The DNA of the CDR3 is TGTGCCAGCAGTGAAGAAGCAGGGGGCTATGGCTACACCTTC. It codes for CASSEEAGGYGYTF.

In its sample, this clonotype was seen a few times. V usage is TRBV5-5 and J usage is TRBJ1-4; tentatively, D is TRBD1 (5 bases). This CDR3 has 14 residues. The germline V and J ends were trimmed by 0 bases and 5 bases, with 8 bases remaining between them. Germline loops: CDR1 SGHKS, CDR2 YYEKEE (reference sequence). DNA for the CDR3: TGTGCCAGCAGCTTGGGACAGATAAATGAAAAACTGTTTTTT. Translated: CASSLGQINEKLFF.

This clonotype came up many times. The CDR3 coding sequence is TGTGCCAGCGGCCAGTTTGAGGCCAACGTCCTGACTTTC. It is translated as CASGQFEANVLTF. V is TRBV7-9 and J is TRBJ2-6; D gene ambiguous. Germline CDR1 is SEHNR and CDR2 is FQNEAQ (reference sequence). Trimming removed 8 bases at V and 6 bases at J, with 11 bases between. The CDR3 length is 13 residues.

This clonotype was detected ten times or more. The chain combines TRBV19 with TRBJ2-3; 7 bases agree with TRBD2. The germline V gene has CDR1 LNHDA and CDR2 SQIVND (reference sequence). The CDR3 spans 16 residues. The V segment lost 7 bases and the J segment 0 bases; nucleotides outside the gene matches: 10. In nucleotides, the CDR3 is TGTGCCAGTAAGAGGGCTAGCGGATCTAGCACAGATACGCAGTATTTT. This gives the protein CASKRASGSSTDTQYF.

Turning to this clonotype: Relative to the germline gene, one junction end is altered; a read error may explain this. The V and J genes are TRBV7-8 and TRBJ2-3; 8 nucleotides line up with TRBD1. Germline-derived CDR1 and CDR2 are SGHVS and FQNEAQ. CDR3 length: 15 amino acids. The CDR3 coding sequence is TGTGCCAGCAGCTCCGGGACAGGAAACACAGATATGCAGTATTTT. Translated, it gives CASSSGTGNTDMQYF.

In its sample, this clonotype was seen many times. The chain is built from TRBV2 and TRBJ2-1; D perhaps matches TRBD2 (5 bases). Germline CDR1 is SNHLY and CDR2 is FYNNEI. V was trimmed by 6 bases and J by 2 bases, leaving 14 bases between them. This CDR3 has 15 amino acids. Here the CDR3 DNA reads TGTGCCAGCAGCGACTACCCGCTGACCTACAATGAGCAGTTCTTC. This gives the protein CASSDYPLTYNEQFF.

This clonotype showed up just once. The chain combines TRBV12-3 or TRBV12-4 with TRBJ2-2, with 7 bases that match TRBD1. V shed 5 bases, J shed 8 bases, and the junction held 8 bases outside the gene matches. The CDR3 totals 14 residues. The CDR3 is CASSTTGVRGELFF. The CDR3 DNA reads as TGTGCCAGCAGTACAACAGGGGTTCGAGGGGAGCTGTTTTTT.

V gene TRBV19 combines with J gene TRBJ2-2; D remains unclear. This CDR3 contains 14 residues. V lost 9 bases to trimming and J lost 5 bases, with 16 bases between them. Germline V CDR1 and CDR2: LNHDA, SQIVND (reference sequence). CDR3 sequence: CASHSGRRTGELFF. In DNA form, the CDR3 reads TGTGCCAGCCATTCCGGGCGAAGGACCGGGGAGCTGTTTTTT.

Notes on this clonotype: Compared with germline, one end of the junction differs, possibly owing to a read error. The rearrangement joins TRBV19 to TRBJ1-1; TRBD1 is a possible D gene (5 bases). Germline CDR1 is LNHDA and CDR2 is SQIVND (reference sequence). CDR3 size: 14 residues. DNA of the CDR3: TGTGCCAGTAGTGCCTCACCAGGGTTTGCTGAAGTTTTCTTT. As protein: CASSASPGFAEVFF.

This clonotype was seen at least ten times. The rearrangement uses TRBV9 and TRBJ1-3; unclear D gene. Germline values: CDR1 SGDLS, CDR2 YYNGEE. The CDR3 is 12 amino acids. Trimming stripped 3 bases from V and 4 bases from J, with 5 bases between. The CDR3 DNA sequence: TGTGCCAGCAGCGACCCGGGAAACACCATATATTTT. Translation gives CASSDPGNTIYF.

V and J are TRBV6-1 and TRBJ1-6, with a possible D match to TRBD1 (5 bases). Germline CDR1 is MNHNS and CDR2 is SASEGT. The CDR3 has 15 residues. V was trimmed by 6 bases and J by 13 bases, leaving 22 bases between them. The CDR3 DNA is TGTGCCAGCAGCTCTCATCCGGGGCCCAATACGCCCCTCCACTTT. This sequence encodes CASSSHPGPNTPLHF.

This clonotype appeared many times. V is TRBV5-5 and J is TRBJ1-1; D remains unclear. CDR1 and CDR2 (germline): SGHKS, YYEKEE (reference sequence). The CDR3 contains 16 residues. Between the trimmed V and J ends, which lost 0 bases and 4 bases, there was a span of 16 bases. The CDR3 sequence is CASSLEVGRTGTEAFF. In DNA form, the CDR3 reads TGTGCCAGCAGCTTGGAGGTAGGACGGACCGGCACTGAAGCTTTCTTT.

Regarding this clonotype: A single base separates this from a much larger clone, so it may be a read error. The CDR3 loop is CASRAGFTNEKLFF. The CDR3 DNA reads TGTGCCAGCAGGGCAGGGTTTACTAATGAAAAACTGTTTTTT. The chain uses TRBV6-1 and TRBJ1-4; maybe TRBD1 (5 bases). The CDR3 totals 14 residues. Trimming cost V 6 bases and J 2 bases, with 10 bases left between them. The germline V gene has CDR1 MNHNS and CDR2 SASEGT.

The J gene is TRBJ2-7, the V gene TRBV2; 13 positions match TRBD2. The CDR3 is made up of 14 amino acids. Germline V gene data show CDR1 as SNHLY and CDR2 as FYNNEI. V lost 6 bases, J lost 4 bases, and 3 bases stayed unmatched. CDR3 in amino acids: CASSWTSGSYEQYF. For the CDR3, the DNA is TGTGCCAGCAGCTGGACTAGCGGGAGTTACGAGCAGTACTTC.

V and J are TRBV7-6 and TRBJ2-7; D is tentatively TRBD1 or TRBD2 (5 bases each). The V and J ends lost 5 bases and 5 bases respectively, with 16 bases between them. Germline-derived CDR1 and CDR2 are SGHVS and FNYEAQ. This CDR3 comprises 14 residues. The CDR3 coding sequence is TGTGCCAGCAGCCCGCTAGCCAGGGTCAACGAGCAGTACTTC. Translating gives CASSPLARVNEQYF.

V is TRBV10-2 and J is TRBJ2-1, with a weak D call TRBD2 (6 bases). The CDR3 contains 15 residues. V lost 4 bases to trimming and J lost 10 bases, with 20 bases between them. CDR1 WSHSY and CDR2 SAAADI come from the germline V gene. The CDR3 protein is CASSATGTPLEEQFF. CDR3 DNA: TGCGCCAGCAGTGCGACCGGGACTCCCCTTGAGGAGCAGTTCTTC.

This rearrangement joins TRBV29-1 to TRBJ2-7; D is undetermined. Trimming left V 4 bases short and J 4 bases short, with 11 bases between. This CDR3 contains 12 residues. Germline V CDR1 and CDR2: SQVTM, ANQGSEA. CDR3 protein: CSVVGAAYEQYF. CDR3 nucleotide sequence: TGCAGCGTTGTGGGCGCTGCATACGAGCAGTACTTC.

The chain couples TRBV5-1 to TRBJ2-1, with 15 positions matching TRBD2. This CDR3 spans 16 amino acids. Per germline, CDR1 SGHRS and CDR2 YFSETQ. After removal of 6 bases from V and 9 bases from J, the junction contained 10 bases not matched to a gene. The CDR3 nucleotides read TGCGCCAGCAAGCTAGGACTAGCGGGAGGGCCAGGTGAGCAGTTCTTC. Translated, it gives CASKLGLAGGPGEQFF.

V gene TRBV18 combines with J gene TRBJ1-2; TRBD1 aligns across 9 bases. Germline CDR1 reads KGHSH; CDR2 reads LQKENI. Germline trimming cut 1 base from V and 3 bases from J; bases unmatched to any gene: 6. The CDR3 spans 16 residues. CDR3 nucleotide sequence: TGTGCCAGCTCACCACGAGGGACAGGGACAGACTATGGCTACACCTTC. Its protein product is CASSPRGTGTDYGYTF.

This clonotype was picked up a small number of times. The chain has TRBV28 and TRBJ2-1; D is undetermined. Per germline, CDR1 MDHEN and CDR2 SYDVKM. CDR3 length equals 13 residues. V was trimmed by 8 bases and J by 4 bases, leaving 12 bases between them. The CDR3 nucleotides read TGTGCCAGCGAACTTGGCGAGTACAATGAGCAGTTCTTC. It codes for CASELGEYNEQFF.

This clonotype was seen at least ten times. The DNA of the CDR3 is TGTGCCAGCACCCGGACAGGTTACAATGAGCAGTTCTTC. Its protein is CASTRTGYNEQFF. V usage is TRBV5-6 and J usage is TRBJ2-1; 7 bases are shared with TRBD1. The J segment lost 4 bases and the V segment lost 6 bases, leaving 4 bases of the junction unmatched. Germline-derived CDR1 and CDR2 are SGHDT and YYEEEE. The length of the CDR3 is 13 residues.

The chain joins TRBV19 to TRBJ1-2; the D gene is possibly TRBD1 (5 bases). Per the germline V gene, CDR1 is LNHDA and CDR2 is SQIVND (reference sequence). V lost 8 bases, J lost 4 bases, and 11 bases lay in between. This CDR3 spans 12 amino acids. The CDR3 nucleotides are TGTGCCAGTCGTACCGGGGCCTATGGCTACACCTTC. Residues: CASRTGAYGYTF. The full variable domain, its missing parts supplied by reference TRBV19 and TRBJ1-2, is DGGITQSPKYLFRKEGQNVTLSCEQNLNHDAMYWYRQDPGQGLRLIYYSQIVNDFQKGDIAEGYSVSREKKESFPLTVTSAQKNPTAFYLCASRTGAYGYTFGSGTRLTVV.

The chain is built from TRBV9 and TRBJ2-7; TRBD2 might be the D (6 bases). With 0 bases removed from V and 4 bases from J, the gap between germline ends came to 14 bases. Germline CDR1 SGDLS, CDR2 YYNGEE. The CDR3 has 15 residues. The CDR3 loop reads CASSVGAGNPYEQYF. The CDR3 DNA is TGTGCCAGCAGCGTAGGGGCGGGAAACCCGTACGAGCAGTACTTC.

V gene TRBV28 combines with J gene TRBJ1-4; maybe TRBD1 (6 bases). Germline loops: CDR1 MDHEN, CDR2 SYDVKM. This CDR3 region has 12 residues. The CDR3 sequence is CASCRQGRKLFF. The DNA of the CDR3 is TGTGCTAGCTGCCGTCAGGGGAGAAAACTGTTTTTT. The variable domain in full, with the rest retrieved from reference TRBV28 and TRBJ1-4, is DVKVTQSSRYLVKRTGEKVFLECVQDMDHENMFWYRQDPGLGLRLIYFSYDVKMKEKGDIPEGYSVSREKKERFSLILESASTNQTSMYLCASCRQGRKLFFGSGTQLSVL.

The gene calls are TRBV25-1 and TRBJ2-7, with 11 bases aligning to TRBD2. The CDR3 is 15 residues long. Trimming removed 6 bases from V and 5 bases from J; junction bases left unmatched: 9. CDR1 is MGHDK and CDR2 is SYGVNS in the germline V gene. In DNA, the CDR3 is TGTGCCAGCAGCTTGTGGTTAGCGGGAGGGCACGAGCAGTACTTC. Encoded protein: CASSLWLAGGHEQYF.

The rearrangement uses TRBV7-2 and TRBJ2-7; 8 nucleotides agree with TRBD1. The V segment lost 0 bases and the J segment 5 bases; nucleotides outside the gene matches: 6. CDR1 SGHTA and CDR2 FQGNSA come from the germline V gene. This CDR3 region has 15 residues. This CDR3 reads CASSLAIQGAHEQYV. The DNA of the CDR3 is TGTGCCAGCAGCTTAGCTATCCAGGGGGCCCACGAGCAGTACGTC.

Regarding this clonotype: A much larger clone differs from this one at a single base, so this may be a read error. The rearrangement uses TRBV20-1 and TRBJ2-2; TRBD2 aligns across 12 bases. The CDR3 is made up of 17 amino acids. CDR1 is DFQATT and CDR2 is SNEGSKA in the germline V gene (reference sequence). CDR3 nucleotide sequence: TGCGGTGCTCCGTACCGAAGACTAGCGGGAGAGGGCGGGGAGCTGTTTTTT. It codes for CGAPYRRLAGEGGELFF.